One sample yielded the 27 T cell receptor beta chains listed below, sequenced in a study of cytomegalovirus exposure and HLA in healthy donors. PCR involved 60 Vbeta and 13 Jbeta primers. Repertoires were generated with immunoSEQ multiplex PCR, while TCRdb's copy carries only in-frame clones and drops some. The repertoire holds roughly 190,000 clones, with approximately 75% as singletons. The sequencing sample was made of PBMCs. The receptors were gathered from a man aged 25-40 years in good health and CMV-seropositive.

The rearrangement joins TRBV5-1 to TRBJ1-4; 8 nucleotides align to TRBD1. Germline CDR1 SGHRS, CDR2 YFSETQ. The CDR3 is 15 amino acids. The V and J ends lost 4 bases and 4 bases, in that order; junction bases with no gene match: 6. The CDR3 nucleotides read TGCGCCAGCAGCATACAGGGGGGGTTTAATGAAAAACTGTTTTTT. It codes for CASSIQGGFNEKLFF.

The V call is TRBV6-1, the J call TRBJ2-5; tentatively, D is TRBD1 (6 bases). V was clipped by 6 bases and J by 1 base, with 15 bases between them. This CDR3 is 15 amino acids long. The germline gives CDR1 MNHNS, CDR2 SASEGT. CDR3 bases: TGTGCCAGCAGAGACATCAGGGGTGTCCAAGAGACCCAGTACTTC. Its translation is CASRDIRGVQETQYF.

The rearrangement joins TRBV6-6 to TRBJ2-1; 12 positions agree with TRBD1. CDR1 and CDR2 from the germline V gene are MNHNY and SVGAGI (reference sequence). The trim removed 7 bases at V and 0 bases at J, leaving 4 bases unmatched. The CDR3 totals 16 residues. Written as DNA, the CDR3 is TGTGCCAGCACCGGGACAGGGGGCAACTCCTACAATGAGCAGTTCTTC. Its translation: CASTGTGGNSYNEQFF.

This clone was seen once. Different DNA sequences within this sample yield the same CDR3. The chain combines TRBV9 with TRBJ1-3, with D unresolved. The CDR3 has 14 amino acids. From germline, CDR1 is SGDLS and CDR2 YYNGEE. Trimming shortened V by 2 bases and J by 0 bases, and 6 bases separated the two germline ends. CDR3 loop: CASSVMSSGNTIYF. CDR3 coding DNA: TGTGCCAGCAGCGTCATGAGCTCTGGAAACACCATATATTTT.

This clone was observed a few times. The CDR3 protein is CAPGGFYGYTF. CDR3 bases: TGTGCCCCGGGGGGATTCTATGGCTACACCTTC. The rearrangement joins TRBV12-2 to TRBJ1-2. TRBV12-2 is noted as a pseudogene. CDR3 length: 11 amino acids.

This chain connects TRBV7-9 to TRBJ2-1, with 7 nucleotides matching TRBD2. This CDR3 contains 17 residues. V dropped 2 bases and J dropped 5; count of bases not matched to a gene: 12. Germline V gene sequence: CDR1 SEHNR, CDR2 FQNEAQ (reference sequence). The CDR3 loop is CASSLIPWGGRNNEQFF. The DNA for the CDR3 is TGTGCCAGCAGCTTAATCCCCTGGGGGGGACGGAACAATGAGCAGTTCTTC.

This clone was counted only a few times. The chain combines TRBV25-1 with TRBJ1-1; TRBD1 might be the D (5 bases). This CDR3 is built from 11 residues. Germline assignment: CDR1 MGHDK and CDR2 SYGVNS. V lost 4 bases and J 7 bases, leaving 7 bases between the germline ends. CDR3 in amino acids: CASSVTDEAFF. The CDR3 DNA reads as TGTGCCAGCAGTGTGACAGATGAAGCTTTCTTT.

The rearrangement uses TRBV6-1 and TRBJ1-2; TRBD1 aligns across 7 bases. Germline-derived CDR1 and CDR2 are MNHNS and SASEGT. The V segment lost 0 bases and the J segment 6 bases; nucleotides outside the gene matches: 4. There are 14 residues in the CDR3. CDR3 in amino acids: CASSEASTGNGYTF. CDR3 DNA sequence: TGTGCCAGCAGTGAAGCGTCGACAGGGAATGGCTACACCTTC.

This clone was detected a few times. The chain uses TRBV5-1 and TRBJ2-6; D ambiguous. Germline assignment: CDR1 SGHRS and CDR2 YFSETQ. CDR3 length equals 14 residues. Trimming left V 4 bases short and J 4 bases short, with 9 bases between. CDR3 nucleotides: TGCGCCAGCAGCCCTTCTGTGGGGGCCAACGTCCTGACTTTC. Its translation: CASSPSVGANVLTF.

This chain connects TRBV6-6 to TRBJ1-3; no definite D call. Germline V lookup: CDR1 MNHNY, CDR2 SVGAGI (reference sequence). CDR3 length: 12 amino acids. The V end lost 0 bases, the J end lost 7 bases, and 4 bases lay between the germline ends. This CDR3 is CASSYSENTIYF. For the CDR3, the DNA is TGTGCCAGCAGTTACTCGGAGAACACCATATATTTT.

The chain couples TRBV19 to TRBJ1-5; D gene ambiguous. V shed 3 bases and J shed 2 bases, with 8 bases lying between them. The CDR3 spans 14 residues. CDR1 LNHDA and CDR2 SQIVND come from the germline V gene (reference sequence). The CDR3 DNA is TGTGCCAGTAGTATGGTGGTAGGCAATCAGCCCCAGCATTTT. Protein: CASSMVVGNQPQHF.

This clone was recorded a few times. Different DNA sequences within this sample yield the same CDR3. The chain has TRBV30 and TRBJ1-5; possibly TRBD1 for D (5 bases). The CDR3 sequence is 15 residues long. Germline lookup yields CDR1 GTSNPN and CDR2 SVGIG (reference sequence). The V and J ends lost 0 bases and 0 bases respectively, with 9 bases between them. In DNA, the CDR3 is TGTGCCTGGAGTGTACGGCAGGGTAGCAATCAGCCCCAGCATTTT. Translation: CAWSVRQGSNQPQHF.

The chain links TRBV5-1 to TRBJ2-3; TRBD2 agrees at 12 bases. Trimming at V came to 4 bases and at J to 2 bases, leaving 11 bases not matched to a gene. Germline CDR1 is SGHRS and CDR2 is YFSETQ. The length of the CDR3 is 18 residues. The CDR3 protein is CASSPFPLAGGPTDTQYF. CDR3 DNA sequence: TGCGCCAGCAGCCCGTTTCCCCTAGCGGGAGGGCCCACAGATACGCAGTATTTT.

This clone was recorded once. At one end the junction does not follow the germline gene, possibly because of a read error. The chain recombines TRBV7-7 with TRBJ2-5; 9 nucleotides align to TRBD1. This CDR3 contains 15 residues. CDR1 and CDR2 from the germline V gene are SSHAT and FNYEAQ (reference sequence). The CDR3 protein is CASSLSGQGQETQYF. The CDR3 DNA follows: TGTGCTAGCAGCTTATCCGGACAGGGGCAAGAGACCCAGTACTTC.

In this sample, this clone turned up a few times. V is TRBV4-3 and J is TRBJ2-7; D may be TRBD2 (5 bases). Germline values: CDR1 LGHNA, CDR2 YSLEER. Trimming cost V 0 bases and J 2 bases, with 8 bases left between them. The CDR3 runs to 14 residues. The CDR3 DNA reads TGCGCCAGCAGCCAAGAGGACGGGGCCTACGAGCAGTACTTC. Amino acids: CASSQEDGAYEQYF.

Written as DNA, the CDR3 is TGTGCCAGCAGCTTAAGATTAACAGCGGACGAGCAGTACTTC. It codes for CASSLRLTADEQYF. The chain uses TRBV11-1 and TRBJ2-7; a possible D gene is TRBD2 (5 bases). This CDR3 comprises 14 residues. The germline V gene has CDR1 SGHAT and CDR2 FQDESV (reference sequence). The V end lost 2 bases, the J end lost 5 bases, and 13 bases lay between the germline ends.

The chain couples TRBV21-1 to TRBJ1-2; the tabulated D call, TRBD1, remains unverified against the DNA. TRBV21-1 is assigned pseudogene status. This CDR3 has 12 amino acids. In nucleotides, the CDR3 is TGTGCCAGCAGCGAACACGTATATGGCTACACCTTC. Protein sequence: CASSEHVYGYTF.

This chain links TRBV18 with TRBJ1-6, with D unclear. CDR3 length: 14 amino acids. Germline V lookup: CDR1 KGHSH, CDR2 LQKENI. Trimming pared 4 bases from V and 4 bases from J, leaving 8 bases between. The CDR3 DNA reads TGTGCCAGCTCACTCCCGGGGTATAATTCACCCCTCCACTTT. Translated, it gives CASSLPGYNSPLHF.

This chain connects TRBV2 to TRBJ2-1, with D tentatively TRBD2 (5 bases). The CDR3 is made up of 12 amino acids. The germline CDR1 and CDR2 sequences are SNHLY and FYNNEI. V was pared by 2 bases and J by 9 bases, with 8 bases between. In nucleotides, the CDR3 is TGTGCCAGCAGTGAACGGGGATCTGAGCAGTTCTTC. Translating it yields CASSERGSEQFF.

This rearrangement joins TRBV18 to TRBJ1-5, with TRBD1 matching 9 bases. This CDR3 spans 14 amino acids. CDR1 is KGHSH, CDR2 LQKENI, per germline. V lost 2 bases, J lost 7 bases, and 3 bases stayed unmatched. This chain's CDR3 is CASSPRDRDQPQHF. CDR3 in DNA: TGTGCCAGCTCACCAAGGGACAGGGACCAGCCCCAGCATTTT.

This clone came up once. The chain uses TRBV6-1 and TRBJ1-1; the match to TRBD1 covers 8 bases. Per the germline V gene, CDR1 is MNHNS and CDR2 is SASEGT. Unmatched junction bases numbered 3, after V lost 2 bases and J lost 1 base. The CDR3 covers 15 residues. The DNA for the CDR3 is TGTGCCAGCAGTGAACCGGGACAGGCGAACACTGAAGCTTTCTTT. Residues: CASSEPGQANTEAFF.

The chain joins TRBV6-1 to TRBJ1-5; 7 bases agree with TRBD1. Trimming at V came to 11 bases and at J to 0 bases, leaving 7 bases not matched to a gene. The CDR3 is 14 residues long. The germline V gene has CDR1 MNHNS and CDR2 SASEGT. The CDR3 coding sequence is TGTGCCGGGGGACAGCGGTATAGCAATCAGCCCCAGCATTTT. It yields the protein CAGGQRYSNQPQHF.

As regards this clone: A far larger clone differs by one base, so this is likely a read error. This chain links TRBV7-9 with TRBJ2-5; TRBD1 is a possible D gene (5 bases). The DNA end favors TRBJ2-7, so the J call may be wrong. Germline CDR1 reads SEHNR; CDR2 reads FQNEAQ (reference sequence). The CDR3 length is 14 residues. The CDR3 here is CASSLRQGSYEQYF. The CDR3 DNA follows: TGTGCCAGCAGCTTAAGGCAGGGCTCCTACGAGCAGTACTTC.

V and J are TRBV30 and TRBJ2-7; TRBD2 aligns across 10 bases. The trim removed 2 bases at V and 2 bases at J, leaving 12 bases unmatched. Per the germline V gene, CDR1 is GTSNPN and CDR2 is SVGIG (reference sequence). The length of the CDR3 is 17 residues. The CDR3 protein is CAWSHPPRLAGAYEQYF. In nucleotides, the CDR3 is TGTGCCTGGAGTCACCCCCCCCGACTAGCGGGCGCCTACGAGCAGTACTTC.

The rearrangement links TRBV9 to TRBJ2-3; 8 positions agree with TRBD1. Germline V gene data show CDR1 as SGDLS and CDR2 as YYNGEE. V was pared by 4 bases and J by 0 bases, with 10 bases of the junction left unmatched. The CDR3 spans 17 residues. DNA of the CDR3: TGTGCCAGCAGCACCCGAGACAGGGGATTCAGCACAGATACGCAGTATTTT. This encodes CASSTRDRGFSTDTQYF. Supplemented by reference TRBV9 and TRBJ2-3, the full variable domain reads DSGVTQTPKHLITATGQRVTLRCSPRSGDLSVYWYQQSLDQGLQFLIQYYNGEERAKGNILERFSAQQFPDLHSELNLSSLELGDSALYFCASSTRDRGFSTDTQYFGPGTRLTVL.

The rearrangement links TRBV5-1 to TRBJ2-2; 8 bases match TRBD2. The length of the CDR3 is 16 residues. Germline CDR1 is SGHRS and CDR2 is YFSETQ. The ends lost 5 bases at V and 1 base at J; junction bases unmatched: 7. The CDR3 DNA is TGCGCCAGCAGTTGGACTAGCTGGGAGAACACCGGGGAGCTGTTTTTT. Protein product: CASSWTSWENTGELFF.

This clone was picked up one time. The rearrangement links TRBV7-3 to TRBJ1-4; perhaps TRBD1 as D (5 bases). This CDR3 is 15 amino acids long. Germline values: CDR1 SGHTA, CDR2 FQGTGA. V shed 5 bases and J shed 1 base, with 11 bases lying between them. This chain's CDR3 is CASSLQGLTNEKLFF. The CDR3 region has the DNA TGTGCCAGCAGCCTCCAGGGATTAACTAATGAAAAACTGTTTTTT.